A selection of T cell receptor beta chains follows, all from one sample in a study of PD-L1 blockade in urothelial cancer. Sequenced by immunoSEQ multiplex PCR; TCRdb stores in-frame clones only, minus some. Among about 35,000 clones listed, about 80% were seen once. Specimen: PBMCs, collected around atezolizumab (anti-PD-L1) treatment. Source of these receptors: a man aged 70-80 years with urothelial cancer. CDR3s include the opening cysteine and the closing phenylalanine or tryptophan. D genes are given only for firm matches. Only part of the rows carry a size: once, few, many, or a class if the clone is expanded.

V: TRBV11-1; size: -; length: 13; J: TRBJ1-1; D: -; CDR3: CASSFRGGTEAFF; DNA: TGTGCCAGCAGTTTTAGGGGGGGCACTGAAGCTTTCTTT
V: TRBV9; size: -; length: 15; J: TRBJ2-1; D: TRBD2; CDR3: CASRGTSGGVGEQFF; DNA: TGTGCCAGCAGGGGAACTAGCGGGGGAGTAGGTGAGCAGTTCTTC
V: TRBV5-1; size: -; length: 16; J: TRBJ1-1; D: TRBD1; CDR3: CASSSATGPVNTEAFF; DNA: TGCGCCAGCAGCTCGGCGACAGGGCCGGTGAACACTGAAGCTTTCTTT
V: TRBV29-1; size: -; length: 12; J: TRBJ2-1; D: -; CDR3: CSAGTGNNEQFF; DNA: TGCAGCGCTGGGACTGGGAACAATGAGCAGTTCTTC
V: TRBV5-1; size: once; length: 17; J: TRBJ1-3; D: TRBD1; CDR3: CASSPGTGKGPGNTIYF; DNA: TGCGCCAGCAGCCCGGGGACAGGGAAGGGCCCTGGAAACACCATATATTTT
V: TRBV7-2; size: -; length: 15; J: TRBJ1-5; D: TRBD1; CDR3: CASSLVTGSNQPQHF; DNA: TGTGCCAGTAGCTTAGTGACAGGGAGCAATCAGCCCCAGCATTTT
V: TRBV2; size: -; length: 17; J: TRBJ2-1; D: TRBD2; CDR3: CASSEWGSGRIYNEQFF; DNA: TGTGCCAGCAGTGAATGGGGAAGCGGGAGAATTTACAATGAGCAGTTCTTC
V: TRBV7-7; size: -; length: 15; J: TRBJ2-1; D: TRBD1; CDR3: CASSPGTAKSNEQFF; DNA: TGTGCCAGCAGCCCCGGGACAGCAAAGAGCAATGAGCAGTTCTTC
V: TRBV5-8; size: -; length: 14; J: TRBJ1-1; D: -; CDR3: CASSLVGINTEAFF; DNA: TGTGCCAGCAGCTTGGTGGGCATTAACACTGAAGCTTTCTTT
V: TRBV19; size: -; length: 16; J: TRBJ1-3; D: -; CDR3: CASSIPPGVGGNTIYF; DNA: TGTGCCAGTAGTATCCCTCCCGGGGTAGGTGGAAACACCATATATTTT
V: TRBV7-9; size: -; length: 11; J: TRBJ2-1; D: -; CDR3: CASSYGREQFF; DNA: TGTGCCAGCAGTTACGGCAGGGAGCAGTTCTTC
V: TRBV6-5; size: -; length: 16; J: TRBJ1-3; D: TRBD1; CDR3: CASSYSDRVPGNTIYF; DNA: TGTGCCAGCAGTTATTCCGACAGGGTCCCTGGAAACACCATATATTTT
V: TRBV9; size: -; length: 15; J: TRBJ2-2; D: TRBD2; CDR3: CASSVKAGVTGELFF; DNA: TGTGCCAGCAGCGTAAAAGCGGGAGTTACCGGGGAGCTGTTTTTT
V: TRBV19; size: -; length: 16; J: TRBJ1-5; D: TRBD1; CDR3: CASKPRRQGANQPQHF; DNA: TGTGCCAGTAAACCCCGTAGACAGGGGGCAAATCAGCCCCAGCATTTT
V: TRBV7-2; size: few; length: 14; J: TRBJ1-2; D: TRBD1; CDR3: CASSLLGQGEGYTF; DNA: TGTGCCAGCAGCTTACTCGGACAGGGCGAAGGCTACACCTTC
V: TRBV11-1; size: few; length: 16; J: TRBJ1-1; D: -; CDR3: CASTPLIETGNTEAFF; DNA: TGTGCCAGCACCCCGCTGATAGAGACAGGGAACACTGAAGCTTTCTTT
V: TRBV7-2; size: few; length: 17; J: TRBJ1-2; D: -; CDR3: CASSSNQGLVVNYGYTF; DNA: TGTGCCAGCAGCTCAAATCAGGGTTTGGTTGTGAACTATGGCTACACCTTC
V: TRBV29-1; size: -; length: 16; J: TRBJ2-3; D: TRBD2; CDR3: CSVVASGRASTDTQYF; DNA: TGCAGCGTTGTAGCTAGCGGGAGAGCTAGCACAGATACGCAGTATTTT
V: TRBV5-1; size: -; length: 15; J: TRBJ1-2; D: TRBD1; CDR3: CASSLEGQGNYGYTF; DNA: TGCGCCAGCAGCTTGGAAGGACAGGGAAACTATGGCTACACCTTC
V: TRBV7-9; size: -; length: 16; J: TRBJ2-2; D: TRBD2; CDR3: CASSFPSGGSTGELFF; DNA: TGTGCCAGCAGCTTCCCTAGCGGGGGGTCCACCGGGGAGCTGTTTTTT
V: TRBV7-9; size: -; length: 14; J: TRBJ1-1; D: TRBD1; CDR3: CASSVTGGITEAFF; DNA: TGTGCCAGCAGCGTGACAGGGGGTATCACTGAAGCTTTCTTT
V: TRBV7-2; size: once; length: 15; J: TRBJ2-1; D: TRBD1; CDR3: CASSQLQGALGEQFF; DNA: TGTGCCAGCAGCCAACTACAGGGGGCTTTAGGTGAGCAGTTCTTC
V: TRBV6-1; size: few; length: 15; J: TRBJ2-1; D: TRBD2; CDR3: CASSDPRLAGGEQFF; DNA: TGTGCCAGCAGTGACCCCCGACTAGCGGGAGGTGAGCAGTTCTTC